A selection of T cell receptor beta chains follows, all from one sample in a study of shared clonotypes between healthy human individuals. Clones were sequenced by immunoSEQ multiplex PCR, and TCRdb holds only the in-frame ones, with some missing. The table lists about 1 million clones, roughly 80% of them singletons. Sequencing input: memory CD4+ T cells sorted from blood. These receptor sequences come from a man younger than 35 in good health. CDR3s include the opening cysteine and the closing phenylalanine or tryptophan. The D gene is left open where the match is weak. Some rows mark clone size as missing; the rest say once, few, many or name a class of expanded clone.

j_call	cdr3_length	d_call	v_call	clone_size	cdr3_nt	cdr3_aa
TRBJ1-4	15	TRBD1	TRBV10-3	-	TGTGCCATCAGTGCAACCGGGACAGGAAATGAAAAACTGTTTTTT	CAISATGTGNEKLFF
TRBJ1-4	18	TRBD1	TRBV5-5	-	TGTGCCAGCAGCACTAGGACAGGGTTAATCGCAACTAATGAAAAACTGTTTTTT	CASSTRTGLIATNEKLFF
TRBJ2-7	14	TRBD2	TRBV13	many	TGTGCCAGCAGTCTCCCGGGGGGGAGTTACGAGCAGTACTTC	CASSLPGGSYEQYF
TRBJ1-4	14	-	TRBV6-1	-	TGTGCCAGCACCTACAGGCTGGGAGATGAAAAACTGTTTTTT	CASTYRLGDEKLFF
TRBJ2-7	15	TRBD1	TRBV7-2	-	TGTGCCAGCAGCTTAGTGGGACAGAAAAATTACGAGCAGTACTTC	CASSLVGQKNYEQYF
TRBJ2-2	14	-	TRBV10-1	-	TGCGCCAGCAGGGAGGGCCTGAACACCGGGGAGCTGTTTTTT	CASREGLNTGELFF
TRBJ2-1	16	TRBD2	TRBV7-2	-	TGTGCCAGCAGCCTGATATGGACTAGCGATTACAATGAGCAGTTCTTC	CASSLIWTSDYNEQFF
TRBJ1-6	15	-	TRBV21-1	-	TGTGCCAGCAGCAAAGGGGACCCCTATAATTCACCCCTCCACTTT	CASSKGDPYNSPLHF
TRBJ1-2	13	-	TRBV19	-	TGTGCCAGTAGTATCATCGGGTCCTATGGCTACACCTTC	CASSIIGSYGYTF
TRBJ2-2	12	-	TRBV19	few	TGTGCCAGTAAGGACAGCACCGGGGAGCTGTTTTTT	CASKDSTGELFF
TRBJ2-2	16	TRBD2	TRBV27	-	TGTGCCAGCAGTATTAGCGGGGGCCTGAACACCGGGGAGCTGTTTTTT	CASSISGGLNTGELFF
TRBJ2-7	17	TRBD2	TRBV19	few	TGTGCCGGGGACGGACCTATAGGCTATAGCGGGAGGTACGAGCAGTACTTC	CAGDGPIGYSGRYEQYF
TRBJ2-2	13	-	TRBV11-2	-	TGTGCCAGCAGCTTTGTCATCGTCGGGGAGCTGTTTTTT	CASSFVIVGELFF
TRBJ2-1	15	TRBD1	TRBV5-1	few	TGCGCCAGCAGCTTGGTCCAGGGGGAGAACAATGAGCAGTTCTTC	CASSLVQGENNEQFF
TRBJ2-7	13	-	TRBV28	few	TGTGCCAGCTCGGACTCCCCCTCCTACGAGCAGTACTTC	CASSDSPSYEQYF
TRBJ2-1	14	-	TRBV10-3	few	TGTGCCATCAGTGATGCAGGGTCAAGCAATGAGCAGTTCTTC	CAISDAGSSNEQFF
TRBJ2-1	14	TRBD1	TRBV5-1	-	TGCGCCAGCAGCCGAGGGACAGGGATAAATGAGCAGTTCTTC	CASSRGTGINEQFF
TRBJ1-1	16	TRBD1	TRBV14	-	TGTGCCAGCAGCCACGGACAGGGCGGGGTGAACACTGAAGCTTTCTTT	CASSHGQGGVNTEAFF
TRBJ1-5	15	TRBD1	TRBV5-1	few	TGCGCCAGCAGCTTGGAGGGACAGGTAAATCAGCCCCAGCATTTT	CASSLEGQVNQPQHF
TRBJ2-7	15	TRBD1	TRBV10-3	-	TGTGCCATCAGTGACCGGGACAGGAATTCCTACGAGCAGTACTTC	CAISDRDRNSYEQYF
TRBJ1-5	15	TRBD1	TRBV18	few	TGTGCCAGCTCGAGGACAGGGGGCGTCAATCAGCCCCAGCATTTT	CASSRTGGVNQPQHF
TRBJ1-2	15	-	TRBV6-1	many	TGTGCCAGCAGTGAAGGCCCAGGGTCCAACTATGGCTACACCTTC	CASSEGPGSNYGYTF
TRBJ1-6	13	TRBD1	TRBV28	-	TGTGCCAGCATCAGGGGGGAAAATTCACCCCTCCACTTT	CASIRGENSPLHF
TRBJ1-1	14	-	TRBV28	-	TGTGCCAGCAGTTTATCCGCACAGAACACTGAAGCTTTCTTT	CASSLSAQNTEAFF
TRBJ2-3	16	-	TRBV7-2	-	TGTGCCAGCAGCTTAGGGTCACTCGACACCGGGACGACGCAGTATTTT	CASSLGSLDTGTTQYF
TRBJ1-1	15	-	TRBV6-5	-	TGTGCCAGCAGTTACTCGAGGCAGGGTAGCACTGAAGCTTTCTTT	CASSYSRQGSTEAFF
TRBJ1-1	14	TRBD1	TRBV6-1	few	TGTGCCACCAGGACAGGGGCCATGAACACTGAAGCTTTCTTT	CATRTGAMNTEAFF
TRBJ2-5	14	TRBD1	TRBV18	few	TGTGCCAGCTCACCCCCTCCAGGGGGAGAGACCCAGTACTTC	CASSPPPGGETQYF
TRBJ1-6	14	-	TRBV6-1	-	TGTGCCGGACGATCAGGGCGTTTTAATTCACCCCTCCACTTT	CAGRSGRFNSPLHF
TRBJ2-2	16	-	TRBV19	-	TGTGCCAGTAGTATTGGAGGGCTCAGCTCCACCGGGGAGCTGTTTTTT	CASSIGGLSSTGELFF
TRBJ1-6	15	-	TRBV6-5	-	TGTGCCAGCAGTTACTCGTCGCTGAATAATTCACCCCTCCACTTT	CASSYSSLNNSPLHF
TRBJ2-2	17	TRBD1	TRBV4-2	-	TGTGCCAGCAGCCAAGGATTTCAGGGGGCTGGCACCGGGGAGCTGTTTTTT	CASSQGFQGAGTGELFF
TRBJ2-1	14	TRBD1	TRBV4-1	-	TGCGCCAGCAGCCAGGGGACAGGGGGCCGTGAGCAGTTCTTC	CASSQGTGGREQFF
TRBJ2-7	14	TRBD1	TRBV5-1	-	TGCGCCAGCAGCGTGGACAGGGGAATCTACGAGCAGTACTTC	CASSVDRGIYEQYF
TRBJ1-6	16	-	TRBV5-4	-	TGTGCCAGCATGAGCAGGAAAAACTCCTATAATTCACCCCTCCACTTT	CASMSRKNSYNSPLHF
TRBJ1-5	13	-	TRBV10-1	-	TGCGCCAGCAGGGTGGAACGGAATCAGCCCCAGCATTTT	CASRVERNQPQHF
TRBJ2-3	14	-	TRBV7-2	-	TGTGCCAGCAGCTTAGCGGTGGGCACAGATACGCAGTATTTT	CASSLAVGTDTQYF
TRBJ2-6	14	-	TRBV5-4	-	TGTGCCAGCCGGCCTATCGCGGGGGCCAACGTCCTGACTTTC	CASRPIAGANVLTF
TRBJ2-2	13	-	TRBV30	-	TGTGCCTGGAGTTCAGGGAACACCGGGGAGCTGTTTTTT	CAWSSGNTGELFF
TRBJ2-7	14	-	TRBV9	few	TGTGCCAGCAGCGTAGGGGCGGAGGCCTACGAGCAGTACTTC	CASSVGAEAYEQYF
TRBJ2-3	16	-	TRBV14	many	TGTGCCAGCAGCCAAGATCGAGGATTAAGCACAGATACGCAGTATTTT	CASSQDRGLSTDTQYF
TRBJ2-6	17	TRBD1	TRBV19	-	TGTGCCAGTACTTACAGGGGCTTAATGCCTGGGGCCAACGTCCTGACTTTC	CASTYRGLMPGANVLTF
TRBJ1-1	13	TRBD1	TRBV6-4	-	TGTGCCAGCAGTGAACAGGGGGGCACTGAAGCTTTCTTT	CASSEQGGTEAFF
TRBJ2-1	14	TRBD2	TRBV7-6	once	TGTGCCAGCAGCTTACGACTAGCCCTCAATGAGCAGTTCTTC	CASSLRLALNEQFF